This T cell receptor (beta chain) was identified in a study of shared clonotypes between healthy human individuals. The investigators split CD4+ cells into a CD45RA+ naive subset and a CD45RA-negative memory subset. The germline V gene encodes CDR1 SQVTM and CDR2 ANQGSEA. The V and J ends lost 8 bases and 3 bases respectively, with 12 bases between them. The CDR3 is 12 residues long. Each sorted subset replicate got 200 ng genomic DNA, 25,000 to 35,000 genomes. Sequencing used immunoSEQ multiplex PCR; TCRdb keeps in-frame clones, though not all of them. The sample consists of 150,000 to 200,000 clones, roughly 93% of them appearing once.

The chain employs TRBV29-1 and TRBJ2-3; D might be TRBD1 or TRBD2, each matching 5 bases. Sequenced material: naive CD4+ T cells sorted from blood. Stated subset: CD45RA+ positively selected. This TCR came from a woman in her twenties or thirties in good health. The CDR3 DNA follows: TGCAGCCCAGGGTGGGGGACAGATACGCAGTATTTT. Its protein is CSPGWGTDTQYF.